These 26 T cell receptor beta chains were sequenced from one sample in a study of monozygotic twins with inflammatory bowel disease. Using the 5' RACE reads, TCRdb records one entry per CDR3 protein without DNA. The repertoire table contains some 83,000 distinct CDR3 sequences. The sample was blood. These receptors came from a human donor with ulcerative colitis or Crohn's disease, or a healthy co-twin of an affected twin (not recorded which).

This chain links TRBV20-1 with TRBJ2-7. The CDR3 has 15 residues. Germline CDR1 and CDR2: DFQATT and SNEGSKA (reference sequence). The chain's CDR3 is CSARDPARSSYEQYF.

The chain recombines TRBV6-1 with TRBJ1-6. This CDR3 is built from 14 residues. The germline V gene has CDR1 MNHNS and CDR2 SASEGT. The CDR3: CASSTSKYGSPLHF.

CDR3 region: CASSEMGANPYEQYF. The chain links TRBV25-1 to TRBJ2-7; as DNA is missing, the TRBD1 call by TCRdb cannot be tested. The CDR3 consists of 15 residues. CDR1 MGHDK and CDR2 SYGVNS come from the germline V gene.

The CDR3 spells CATSRDRAPNTEAFF. V usage is TRBV15 and J usage is TRBJ1-1. From germline, CDR1 is LNHNV and CDR2 YYDKDF (reference sequence). CDR3 size: 15 residues.

The chain links TRBV2 to TRBJ2-1. The CDR3 extends over 14 amino acids. CDR1 is SNHLY, CDR2 FYNNEI, per germline. The CDR3 region is CASSVESSYNEQFF. The whole variable domain, filled in from reference TRBV2 and TRBJ2-1, reads EPEVTQTPSHQVTQMGQEVILRCVPISNHLYFYWYRQILGQKVEFLVSFYNNEISEKSEIFDDQFSVERPDGSNFTLKIRSTKLEDSAMYFCASSVESSYNEQFFGPGTRLTVL.

The chain carries TRBV12-3 or TRBV12-4 and TRBJ2-7; the D call of TRBD1 rests on TCRdb alone, since no DNA is present to check it. The CDR3 has 14 residues. CDR3 region: CASTPDRGNYEQYF.

CDR3 sequence: CASSFIPGWINTDTQYF. The rearrangement joins TRBV7-2 to TRBJ2-3; the TCRdb D gene call, TRBD1, has no DNA to confirm it. The CDR3 extends over 17 amino acids. The V gene's germline CDR1 is SGHTA and CDR2 FQGNSA.

The chain has TRBV11-1 and TRBJ2-2; the TRBD1 assignment by TCRdb is unverifiable without DNA. The CDR3 contains 17 residues. Germline assignment: CDR1 SGHAT and CDR2 FQDESV (reference sequence). CDR3: CASSSHWTKTRTGELFF.

The genes are TRBV12-3 or TRBV12-4 and TRBJ2-3; the TRBD1 assignment by TCRdb is unverifiable without DNA. The CDR3 runs 15 residues. CDR3 loop: CASRRMGGGEDTQYF.

V is TRBV12-3 or TRBV12-4 and J is TRBJ1-1; TCRdb names TRBD1, which stays unverified in the absence of DNA. This CDR3 comprises 13 residues. Here the CDR3 reads CASSFGSGGEAFF.

The V call is TRBV20-1, the J call TRBJ1-5; TCRdb outputs TRBD1, but without DNA this stays unchecked. This CDR3 is built from 14 residues. CDR1 is DFQATT, CDR2 SNEGSKA, per germline (reference sequence). CDR3 protein: CSARNRDAHQPQHF.

The CDR3 loop is CASSLAGPSDEQYF. V is TRBV11-2 and J is TRBJ2-7; TCRdb selects TRBD1, and the lack of DNA leaves this call unchecked. There are 14 residues in the CDR3. Germline CDR1 is SGHAT and CDR2 is FQNNGV.

The chain uses TRBV5-1 and TRBJ2-6; the TRBD2 assignment by TCRdb is unverifiable without DNA. The CDR3 is made up of 21 amino acids. The germline V gene encodes CDR1 SGHRS and CDR2 YFSETQ. This chain's CDR3 is CASSHLWGVGGDLSGANVLTF.

The chain uses TRBV5-6 and TRBJ1-2; the D call from TCRdb, TRBD1, cannot be confirmed without DNA. CDR1 is SGHDT, CDR2 YYEEEE, per germline. The CDR3 loop spans 14 amino acids. CDR3 region: CASSLHRVVYGYTF.

The chain employs TRBV19 and TRBJ2-1; TCRdb reports TRBD1, a call that lacks DNA to check it against. This CDR3 has 11 amino acids. CDR1 is LNHDA and CDR2 is SQIVND in the germline V gene (reference sequence). CDR3 loop: CASTGGVEQFF.

The chain combines TRBV5-6 with TRBJ1-2. CDR3 size: 14 residues. Germline CDR1 is SGHDT and CDR2 is YYEEEE. Here the CDR3 reads CASSLGASNYGYTF.

The chain uses TRBV6-6 and TRBJ1-1. The CDR3 covers 13 residues. Germline-derived CDR1 and CDR2 are MNHNY and SVGAGI (reference sequence). This CDR3 is CASSYSWNTEAFF.

The gene calls are TRBV15 and TRBJ1-5; the D call of TRBD1 rests on TCRdb alone, since no DNA is present to check it. Germline CDR1 LNHNV, CDR2 YYDKDF (reference sequence). This CDR3 region has 15 residues. Here the CDR3 reads CATSRSAGGGQPQHF.

V gene TRBV20-1 combines with J gene TRBJ2-1; the TCRdb D gene call, TRBD1, has no DNA to confirm it. This CDR3 region has 15 residues. Germline V gene lookup returns CDR1 DFQATT and CDR2 SNEGSKA (reference sequence). The CDR3 here is CSARLSWGAGGEQFF.

V and J are TRBV18 and TRBJ2-3; TCRdb returns TRBD2, unconfirmable since there is no DNA. The CDR3 runs 15 residues. Germline assignment: CDR1 KGHSH and CDR2 LQKENI. CDR3 region: CASSPGPPGTDTQYF.

The chain combines TRBV6-5 with TRBJ1-2; TCRdb's D call of TRBD1 is untestable without DNA. This CDR3 spans 15 amino acids. Per the germline V gene, CDR1 is MNHEY and CDR2 is SVGAGI. CDR3 loop: CASSYGGGRYDGYTF.

This chain joins TRBV5-6 and TRBJ1-1. This CDR3 region has 17 residues. Germline V gives CDR1 SGHDT, CDR2 YYEEEE. CDR3: CASSLNGPTLLNTEAFF.

The V call is TRBV7-2, the J call TRBJ1-2. The germline V gene encodes CDR1 SGHTA and CDR2 FQGNSA. CDR3 size: 18 residues. The CDR3 is CASSLAWGPRQGMDGYTF.

The chain uses TRBV5-1 and TRBJ2-4; no DNA is available, so the TRBD1 call from TCRdb remains unchecked. Germline V gene sequence: CDR1 SGHRS, CDR2 YFSETQ. The CDR3 loop spans 15 amino acids. The CDR3 reads CASSLIPNAKNIQYF.

V gene TRBV20-1 combines with J gene TRBJ2-1; TCRdb calls TRBD2, which cannot be checked without DNA. CDR3 length: 14 amino acids. Germline assignment: CDR1 DFQATT and CDR2 SNEGSKA (reference sequence). CDR3 region: CSARRGLALNEQFF.

The rearrangement uses TRBV18 and TRBJ2-1; TCRdb indicates TRBD2, and absent DNA this call remains unverified. CDR1 and CDR2 (germline): KGHSH, LQKENI. The CDR3 is 13 residues long. This chain's CDR3 is CASSPGDGGEQFF.